One sample yielded the 9 T cell receptor beta chains listed below, sequenced in a study of shared clonotypes between healthy human individuals. Clones were read by immunoSEQ multiplex PCR, and TCRdb kept only the in-frame ones, dropping some. Among 780,000 or so clones listed, 72% were seen once. Sequencing input: memory CD4+ T cells sorted from blood. The subset is: CD45RA-negative fraction. The receptor source for this set is a woman aged 30 to 39 in good health.

For this clone: Additional DNA sequences in this sample encode the identical CDR3. This chain links TRBV18 with TRBJ1-1; D gene unclear. This CDR3 comprises 14 residues. Trimming removed 3 bases at V and 0 bases at J, with 8 bases between. From germline, CDR1 is KGHSH and CDR2 LQKENI. CDR3 in amino acids: CASSPKQLNTEAFF. The CDR3 DNA reads TGTGCCAGCTCACCCAAACAGTTGAACACTGAAGCTTTCTTT. The complete variable domain, with remaining parts taken from reference TRBV18 and TRBJ1-1, reads NAGVMQNPRHLVRRRGQEARLRCSPMKGHSHVYWYRQLPEEGLKFMVYLQKENIIDESGMPKERFSAEFPKEGPSILRIQQVVRGDSAAYFCASSPKQLNTEAFFGQGTRLTVV.

The sample holds one count of this clone. The rearrangement links TRBV30 to TRBJ2-7; 10 nucleotides match TRBD2. CDR3 size: 13 residues. V lost 8 bases, J lost 3 bases, and 7 bases stayed unmatched. Germline loops: CDR1 GTSNPN, CDR2 SVGIG (reference sequence). Written as DNA, the CDR3 is TGTGCCGGAGGAGCGGGAGGGATCTACGAGCAGTACTTC. Translated: CAGGAGGIYEQYF. Drawing the rest from reference TRBV30 and TRBJ2-7, the complete variable domain is SQTIHQWPATLVQPVGSPLSLECTVEGTSNPNLYWYRQAAGRGLQLLFYSVGIGQISSEVPQNLSASRPQDRQFILSSKKLLLSDSGFYLCAGGAGGIYEQYFGPGTRLTVT.

CDR3 nucleotides: TGTGCCAGCAGTCGACAGGATTACGAGCAGTACTTC. The encoded protein is CASSRQDYEQYF. The V call is TRBV14, the J call TRBJ2-7; perhaps TRBD1 as D (6 bases). This CDR3 has 12 residues. CDR1 is SGHDN and CDR2 is FVKESK in the germline V gene. The V gene lost 6 bases and the J gene lost 4 bases, with 10 bases spanning the gap.

The chain joins TRBV7-3 to TRBJ1-2; 9 nucleotides match TRBD1. V was clipped by 6 bases and J by 5 bases; unmatched bases: 4. This CDR3 contains 13 residues. Germline CDR1 reads SGHTA; CDR2 reads FQGTGA. CDR3 amino acids: CASRPGTGYGYTF. In nucleotides, the CDR3 is TGTGCCAGCAGGCCCGGGACAGGGTATGGCTACACCTTC.

For this clone: Just one base apart from a much larger clone, this may be a read error. The V and J genes are TRBV5-1 and TRBJ2-3, with TRBD2 matching over 7 bases. The CDR3 runs to 15 residues. The V gene's germline CDR1 is SGHRS and CDR2 YFSETQ. CDR3 amino acids: CASRGEGRSTDTQFF. CDR3 coding DNA: TGCGCCAGCCGGGGGGAGGGCCGGAGCACAGATACGCAGTTTTTT.

CDR3 nucleotides: TGTGCCAGCAGCATTACTAGCGGGAGGGCCTACGAGCAGTACTTC. Its translation is CASSITSGRAYEQYF. The chain has TRBV11-2 and TRBJ2-7, with 13 bases identical to TRBD2. With 5 bases clipped from V and 2 bases from J, the junction kept 3 bases outside the gene matches. There are 15 residues in the CDR3. Germline V lookup: CDR1 SGHAT, CDR2 FQNNGV.

The genes are TRBV7-2 and TRBJ1-1; D perhaps matches TRBD1 (5 bases). V lost 5 bases, J lost 11 bases, and 15 bases lay in between. The CDR3 sequence is 12 residues long. Germline V CDR1 and CDR2: SGHTA, FQGNSA. The CDR3 here is CASSLRQSGAFF. In DNA form, the CDR3 reads TGTGCCAGCAGCCTAAGACAGTCGGGGGCTTTCTTT.

The chain links TRBV29-1 to TRBJ2-3, with unresolved D. CDR1 is SQVTM and CDR2 is ANQGSEA in the germline V gene. This CDR3 contains 13 residues. V was cut by 6 bases and J by 2 bases, with 12 bases left in between. CDR3 loop: CSVPDRITDTQYF. The CDR3 DNA sequence: TGCAGCGTCCCCGACCGCATCACAGATACGCAGTATTTT.

The V and J genes are TRBV29-1 and TRBJ1-2; D may be TRBD1 (5 bases). Between the trimmed V and J ends, which lost 3 bases and 6 bases, there was a span of 14 bases. This CDR3 region has 13 residues. The germline CDR1 and CDR2 sequences are SQVTM and ANQGSEA. The CDR3 spells CSVDGAAGHGYTF. The CDR3 DNA is TGCAGCGTTGATGGGGCAGCGGGTCATGGCTACACCTTC.